The present T cell receptor (beta chain) was sequenced within a study of OX40 agonist ivuxolimab in advanced cancers. Study-wide background: Patients' therapy was ivuxolimab, an antibody that acts as an agonist of OX40 (CD134). Patients in dose escalation had liver, melanoma, kidney or head and neck cancers. Partial responses were achieved by three patients, one with hepatocellular carcinoma and two with cutaneous melanoma.

This table comes from immunoSEQ multiplex PCR, and its TCRdb copy is limited to in-frame clones, with some not included. The repertoire has tens of thousands of clones, 80% to 90% of them found once; the top ten carry more than 0.25%. Germline CDR1 and CDR2: SGDLS and YYNGEE. The CDR3 spans 14 residues. With V trimmed by 4 bases and J by 8 bases, 6 bases remained unmatched. The receptor was derived from an adult with an advanced solid tumor such as melanoma, head and neck, liver or kidney cancer. The material was CD4+ or CD8+ T cells sorted from blood, obtained in a trial of the OX40 agonist ivuxolimab. This chain uses TRBV9 with TRBJ2-1; 10 nucleotides align to TRBD2. DNA of the CDR3: TGTGCCAGCAGCCCAGCGGGGGGGGCCGATGAGCAGTTCTTC. This encodes CASSPAGGADEQFF.